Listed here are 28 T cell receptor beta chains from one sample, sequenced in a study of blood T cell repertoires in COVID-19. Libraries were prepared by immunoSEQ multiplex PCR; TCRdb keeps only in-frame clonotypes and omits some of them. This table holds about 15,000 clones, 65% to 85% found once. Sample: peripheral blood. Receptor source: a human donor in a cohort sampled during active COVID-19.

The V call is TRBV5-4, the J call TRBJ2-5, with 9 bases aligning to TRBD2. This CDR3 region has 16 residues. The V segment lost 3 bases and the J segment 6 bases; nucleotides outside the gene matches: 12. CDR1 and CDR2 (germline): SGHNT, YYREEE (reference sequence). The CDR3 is CASSSLAGGPGKTQYF. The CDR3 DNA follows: TGTGCCAGCAGCTCCTTGGCGGGGGGGCCCGGAAAGACCCAGTACTTC.

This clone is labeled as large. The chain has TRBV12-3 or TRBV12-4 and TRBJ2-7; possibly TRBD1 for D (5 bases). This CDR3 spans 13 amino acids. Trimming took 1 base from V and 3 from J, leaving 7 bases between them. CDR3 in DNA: TGTGCCAGCAGTTTAGACAGGATCTACGAGCAGTACTTC. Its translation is CASSLDRIYEQYF.

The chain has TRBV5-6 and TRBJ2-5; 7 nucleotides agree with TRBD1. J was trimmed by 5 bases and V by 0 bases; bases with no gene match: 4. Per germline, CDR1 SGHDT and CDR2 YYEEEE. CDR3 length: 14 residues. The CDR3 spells CASSLVQGGETQYF. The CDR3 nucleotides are TGTGCCAGCAGCTTGGTGCAAGGGGGCGAGACCCAGTACTTC.

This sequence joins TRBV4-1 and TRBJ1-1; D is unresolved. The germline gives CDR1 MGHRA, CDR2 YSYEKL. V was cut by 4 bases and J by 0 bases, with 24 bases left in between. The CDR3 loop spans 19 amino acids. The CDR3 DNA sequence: TGCGCCAGCAGCCCCAAAGATCCAGCCCTCCGGGGTTTGAACACTGAAGCTTTCTTT. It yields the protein CASSPKDPALRGLNTEAFF.

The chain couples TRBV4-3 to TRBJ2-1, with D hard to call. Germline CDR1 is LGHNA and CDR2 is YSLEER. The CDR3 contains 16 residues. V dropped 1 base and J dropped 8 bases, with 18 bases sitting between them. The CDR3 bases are TGCGCCAGCAGCCAAGCTATTCAAACCGGTTTCGATGAGCAGTTCTTC. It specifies CASSQAIQTGFDEQFF.

In DNA form, the CDR3 reads TGTGCCAGCAGCTCTCGTCTGGGCGGGGCCTTCCAAGAGACCCAGTACTTC. It yields the protein CASSSRLGGAFQETQYF. The chain links TRBV28 to TRBJ2-5, with a weak D call TRBD2 (6 bases). The V and J ends lost 6 bases and 1 base respectively, with 21 bases between them. Germline V gene sequence: CDR1 MDHEN, CDR2 SYDVKM. The CDR3 consists of 17 residues. The variable domain in full, completed from reference TRBV28 and TRBJ2-5, reads DVKVTQSSRYLVKRTGEKVFLECVQDMDHENMFWYRQDPGLGLRLIYFSYDVKMKEKGDIPEGYSVSREKKERFSLILESASTNQTSMYLCASSSRLGGAFQETQYFGPGTRLLVL.

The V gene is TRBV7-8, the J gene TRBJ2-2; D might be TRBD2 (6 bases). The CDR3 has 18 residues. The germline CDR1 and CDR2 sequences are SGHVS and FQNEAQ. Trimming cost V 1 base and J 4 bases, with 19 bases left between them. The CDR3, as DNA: TGTGCCAGCAGCTTAGGCGGGACCACCGGGAGACTCACCGGGGAGCTGTTTTTT. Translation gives CASSLGGTTGRLTGELFF.

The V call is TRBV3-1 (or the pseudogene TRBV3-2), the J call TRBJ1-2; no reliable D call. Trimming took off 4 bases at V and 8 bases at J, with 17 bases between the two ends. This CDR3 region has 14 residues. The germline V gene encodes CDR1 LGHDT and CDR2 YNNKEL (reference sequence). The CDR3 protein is CASSPGERHGGYTF. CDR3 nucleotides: TGTGCCAGCAGCCCGGGAGAGAGACATGGGGGCTACACCTTC.

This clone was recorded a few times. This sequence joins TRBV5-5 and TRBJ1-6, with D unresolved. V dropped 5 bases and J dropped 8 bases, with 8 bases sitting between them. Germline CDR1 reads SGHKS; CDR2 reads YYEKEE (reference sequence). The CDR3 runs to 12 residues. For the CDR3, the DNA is TGTGCCAGCAGGACTCAAGATTCACCCCTCCACTTT. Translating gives CASRTQDSPLHF.

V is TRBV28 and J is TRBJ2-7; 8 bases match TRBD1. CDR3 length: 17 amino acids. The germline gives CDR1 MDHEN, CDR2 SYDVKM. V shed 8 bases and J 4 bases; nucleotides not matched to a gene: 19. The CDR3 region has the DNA TGTGCCAGCTCCGGACAGGGCTGGCACTATCCCTCGTACGAGCAGTACTTC. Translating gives CASSGQGWHYPSYEQYF.

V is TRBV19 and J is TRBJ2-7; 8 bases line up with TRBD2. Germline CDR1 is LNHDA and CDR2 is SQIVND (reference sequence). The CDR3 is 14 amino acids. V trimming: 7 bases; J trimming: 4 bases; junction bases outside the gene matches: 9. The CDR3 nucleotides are TGTGCCAGTAAAGAACAGCGGGGGTCGTACGAGCAGTACTTC. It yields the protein CASKEQRGSYEQYF.

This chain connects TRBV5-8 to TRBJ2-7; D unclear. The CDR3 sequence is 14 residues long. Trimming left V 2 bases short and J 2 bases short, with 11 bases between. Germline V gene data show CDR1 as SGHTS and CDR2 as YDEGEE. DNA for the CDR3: TGTGCCAGCAGCTTAAGAAGCCCTCCCTACGAGCAGTACTTC. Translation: CASSLRSPPYEQYF.

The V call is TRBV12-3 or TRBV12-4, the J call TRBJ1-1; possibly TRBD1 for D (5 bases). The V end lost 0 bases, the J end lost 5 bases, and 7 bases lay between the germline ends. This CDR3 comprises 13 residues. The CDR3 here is CASSLAGGTEAFF. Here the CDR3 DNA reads TGTGCCAGCAGTTTAGCGGGGGGAACTGAAGCTTTCTTT.

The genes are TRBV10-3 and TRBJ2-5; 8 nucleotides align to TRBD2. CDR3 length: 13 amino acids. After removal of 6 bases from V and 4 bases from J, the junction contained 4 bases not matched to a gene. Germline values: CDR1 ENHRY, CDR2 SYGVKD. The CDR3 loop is CAIRDTSGETQYF. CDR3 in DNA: TGTGCCATCAGGGACACTAGCGGAGAGACCCAGTACTTC.

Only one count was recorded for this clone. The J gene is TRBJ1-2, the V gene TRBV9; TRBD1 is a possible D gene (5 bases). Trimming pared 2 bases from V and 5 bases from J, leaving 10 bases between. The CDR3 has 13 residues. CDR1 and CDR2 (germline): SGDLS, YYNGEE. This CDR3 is CASSVEGAYGYTF. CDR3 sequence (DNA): TGTGCCAGCAGCGTGGAAGGGGCTTATGGCTACACCTTC.

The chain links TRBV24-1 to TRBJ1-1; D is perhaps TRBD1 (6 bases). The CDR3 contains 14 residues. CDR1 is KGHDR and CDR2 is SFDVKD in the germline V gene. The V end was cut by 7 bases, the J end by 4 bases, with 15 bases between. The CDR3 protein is CATRDGGLGTEAFF. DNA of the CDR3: TGTGCCACCAGGGACGGGGGGCTGGGCACTGAAGCTTTCTTT.

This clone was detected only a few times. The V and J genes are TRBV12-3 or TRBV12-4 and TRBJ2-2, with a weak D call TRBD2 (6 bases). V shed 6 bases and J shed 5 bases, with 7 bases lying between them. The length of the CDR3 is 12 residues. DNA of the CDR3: TGTGCCAGCAGCCGGGGGACCGGGGAGCTGTTTTTT. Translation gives CASSRGTGELFF.

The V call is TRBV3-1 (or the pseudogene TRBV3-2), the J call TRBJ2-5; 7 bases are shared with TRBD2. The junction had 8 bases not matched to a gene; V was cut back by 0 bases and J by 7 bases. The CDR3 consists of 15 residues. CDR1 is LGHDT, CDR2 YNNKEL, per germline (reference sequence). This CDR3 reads CASSQDTSPGGTQYF. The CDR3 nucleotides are TGTGCCAGCAGCCAAGATACCTCCCCGGGAGGGACCCAGTACTTC.

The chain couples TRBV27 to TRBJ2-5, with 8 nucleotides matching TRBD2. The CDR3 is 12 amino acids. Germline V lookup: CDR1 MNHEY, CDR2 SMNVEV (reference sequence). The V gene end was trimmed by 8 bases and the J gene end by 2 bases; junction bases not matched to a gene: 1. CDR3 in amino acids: CASGGRQETQYF. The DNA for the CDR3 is TGTGCCAGCGGCGGGAGGCAAGAGACCCAGTACTTC.

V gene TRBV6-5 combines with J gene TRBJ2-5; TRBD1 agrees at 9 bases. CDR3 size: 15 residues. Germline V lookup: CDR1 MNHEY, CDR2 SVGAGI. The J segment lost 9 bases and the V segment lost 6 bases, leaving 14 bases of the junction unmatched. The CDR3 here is CASSTNPGTGLAQYF. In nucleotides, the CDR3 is TGTGCCAGCAGCACCAACCCCGGGACAGGGTTGGCCCAGTACTTC.

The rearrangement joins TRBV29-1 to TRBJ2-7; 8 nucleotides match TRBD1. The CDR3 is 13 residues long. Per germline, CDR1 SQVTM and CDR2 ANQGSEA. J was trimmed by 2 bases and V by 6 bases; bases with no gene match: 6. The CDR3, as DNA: TGCAGCGTGAGCTCACAGGGGGCCTACGAGCAGTACTTC. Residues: CSVSSQGAYEQYF.

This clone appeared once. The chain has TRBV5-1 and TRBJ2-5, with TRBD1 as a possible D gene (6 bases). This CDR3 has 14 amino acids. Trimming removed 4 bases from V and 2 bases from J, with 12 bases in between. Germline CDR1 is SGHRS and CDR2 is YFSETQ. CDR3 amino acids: CASSPGTPQETQYF. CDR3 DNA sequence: TGCGCCAGCAGCCCCGGGACACCGCAAGAGACCCAGTACTTC.

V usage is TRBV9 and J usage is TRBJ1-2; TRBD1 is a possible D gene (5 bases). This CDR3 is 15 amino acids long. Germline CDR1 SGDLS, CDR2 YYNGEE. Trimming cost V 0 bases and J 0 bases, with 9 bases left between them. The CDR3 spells CASSVVDSSNYGYTF. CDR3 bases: TGTGCCAGCAGCGTAGTTGACAGCTCTAACTATGGCTACACCTTC.

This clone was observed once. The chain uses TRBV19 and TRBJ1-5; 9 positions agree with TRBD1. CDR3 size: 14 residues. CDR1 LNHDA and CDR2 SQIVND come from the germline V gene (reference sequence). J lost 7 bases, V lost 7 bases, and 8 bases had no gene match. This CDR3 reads CASNRDRGGQPQHF. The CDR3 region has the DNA TGTGCCAGTAACAGAGACAGGGGGGGACAGCCCCAGCATTTT.

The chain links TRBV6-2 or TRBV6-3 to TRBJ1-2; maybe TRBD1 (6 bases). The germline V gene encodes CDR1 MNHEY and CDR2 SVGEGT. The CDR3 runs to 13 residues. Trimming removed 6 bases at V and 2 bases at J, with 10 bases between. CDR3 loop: CASSQGQNYGYTF. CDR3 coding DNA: TGTGCCAGCAGCCAAGGACAGAACTATGGCTACACCTTC.

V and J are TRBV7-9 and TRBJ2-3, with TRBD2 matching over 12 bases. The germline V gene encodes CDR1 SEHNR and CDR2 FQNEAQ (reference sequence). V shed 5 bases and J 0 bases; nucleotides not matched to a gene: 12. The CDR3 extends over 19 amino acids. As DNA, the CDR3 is TGTGCCAGCAGCGGTCCTAGCGGGGGGGCTCAAACTAGCACAGATACGCAGTATTTT. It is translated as CASSGPSGGAQTSTDTQYF. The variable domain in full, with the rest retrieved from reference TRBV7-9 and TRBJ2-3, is DTGVSQNPRHKITKRGQNVTFRCDPISEHNRLYWYRQTLGQGPEFLTYFQNEAQLEKSRLLSDRFSAERPKGSFSTLEIQRTEQGDSAMYLCASSGPSGGAQTSTDTQYFGPGTRLTVL.

CDR3 coding DNA: TGTGCCAGCAGCTTATTAGGGGGCACCGGGGAGCTGTTTTTT. As protein: CASSLLGGTGELFF. The rearrangement joins TRBV11-3 to TRBJ2-2, with D tentatively TRBD1 (6 bases). Trimming removed 2 bases from V and 4 bases from J, with 8 bases in between. The CDR3 runs 14 residues. Germline lookup yields CDR1 SGHNT and CDR2 YENEEA.

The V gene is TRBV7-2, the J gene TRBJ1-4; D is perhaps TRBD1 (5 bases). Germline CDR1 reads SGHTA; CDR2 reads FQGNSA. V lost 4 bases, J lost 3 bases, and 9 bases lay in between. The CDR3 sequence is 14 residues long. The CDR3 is CASSSGLANEKLFF. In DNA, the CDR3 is TGTGCCAGCAGCTCAGGGCTTGCTAATGAAAAACTGTTTTTT.